These T cell receptor beta chains were read from a single sample in a study of long-term antiretroviral therapy in people with HIV. Some clones are missing from TCRdb's copy, which holds only in-frame ones; the method was immunoSEQ multiplex PCR. Here the sample spans about 22,000 clones, around four fifths being singletons. The sample in question was unsorted PBMCs, obtained 1.6 years after starting antiretroviral therapy. These receptors all come from a middle-aged man with HIV. CDR3s include the opening cysteine and the closing phenylalanine or tryptophan. D genes are given only for firm matches. The listing skips clone size in some rows; elsewhere it reads once, few, many or a size class.

size	V	D	J	CDR3	DNA
NA	TRBV29-1	TRBD1	TRBJ2-7	CSVEGQGAYEQYF	TGCAGCGTTGAAGGACAGGGGGCGTACGAGCAGTACTTC
NA	TRBV19	TRBD1	TRBJ1-6	CASSIGQGAYNSPLHF	TGTGCCAGTAGTATTGGACAGGGCGCCTATAATTCACCCCTCCACTTT
NA	TRBV5-1	TRBD1	TRBJ1-5	CASSPDRGDQPQHF	TGCGCCAGCAGCCCCGACAGGGGTGACCAGCCCCAGCATTTT
NA	TRBV28	TRBD1	TRBJ2-5	CASSSLGQGGRETQYF	TGTGCCAGCAGTTCACTTGGACAGGGGGGCCGAGAGACCCAGTACTTC
NA	TRBV7-2	NA	TRBJ1-6	CASSSHRAAGSPLHF	TGTGCCAGCAGCTCCCACCGGGCCGCGGGGTCACCCCTCCACTTT
NA	TRBV10-3	NA	TRBJ2-7	CAISETAGENYEQYF	TGTGCCATCAGTGAAACGGCAGGGGAGAACTACGAGCAGTACTTC
NA	TRBV2	TRBD1	TRBJ1-2	CASRDRGYGYTF	TGTGCCAGCAGGGACAGGGGCTATGGCTACACCTTC
NA	TRBV5-4	TRBD1	TRBJ1-2	CASSSYSGGADGYTF	TGTGCCAGCAGCTCTTATTCAGGGGGCGCGGATGGCTACACCTTC
few	TRBV6-6	TRBD1	TRBJ2-2	CASRRTGHNTGELFF	TGTGCCAGCAGGAGGACAGGGCATAACACCGGGGAGCTGTTTTTT
NA	TRBV6-1	NA	TRBJ1-1	CASSVSRVVGTEAFF	TGTGCCAGCAGTGTTTCGAGGGTCGTAGGCACTGAAGCTTTCTTT
NA	TRBV11-3	NA	TRBJ2-1	CASSLVRNNEQFF	TGTGCCAGCAGCTTAGTACGCAACAATGAGCAGTTCTTC
NA	TRBV30	TRBD1	TRBJ1-2	CALKRDSSFFSGYTF	TGTGCCTTGAAAAGGGACAGTTCTTTCTTCAGTGGCTACACCTTC
NA	TRBV15	TRBD1	TRBJ2-1	CATSSGGTGSNEQFF	TGTGCCACCAGCTCCGGGGGGACAGGGTCGAATGAGCAGTTCTTC
few	TRBV2	NA	TRBJ2-1	CASSGQVEDEQFF	TGTGCCAGCAGTGGGCAGGTCGAGGATGAGCAGTTCTTC
NA	TRBV30	NA	TRBJ1-2	CAWSPQGRVYGYTF	TGTGCCTGGAGCCCACAGGGAAGGGTCTATGGCTACACCTTC
NA	TRBV10-1	NA	TRBJ2-1	CASSGGADEQFF	TGCGCCAGCAGTGGAGGGGCAGATGAGCAGTTCTTC
NA	TRBV27	NA	TRBJ1-5	CASSPGQMGNQPQHF	TGTGCCAGCAGCCCGGGGCAGATGGGCAATCAGCCCCAGCATTTT
NA	TRBV25-1	NA	TRBJ1-3	CAYPGPSGNTIYF	TGTGCGTATCCGGGCCCCTCTGGAAACACCATATATTTT
NA	TRBV18	NA	TRBJ2-2	CASSPPEVTGELFF	TGTGCCAGCTCACCACCGGAGGTCACCGGGGAGCTGTTTTTT
NA	TRBV5-8	NA	TRBJ2-7	CASSLEVTKWNEQYF	TGTGCCAGCAGCTTGGAGGTCACCAAGTGGAACGAGCAGTACTTC
NA	TRBV5-1	TRBD1	TRBJ1-2	CASSSTGGFSGYTF	TGCGCCAGCAGCTCGACAGGGGGATTCTCAGGCTACACCTTC
few	TRBV7-9	NA	TRBJ1-4	CASSPGQLNEKLFF	TGTGCCAGCAGCCCAGGACAGCTTAATGAAAAACTGTTTTTT
once	TRBV11-3	TRBD2	TRBJ2-1	CASSPSELAGGPFHNEQFF	TGTGCCAGCAGCCCATCGGAACTAGCGGGAGGGCCATTTCACAATGAGCAGTTCTTC
NA	TRBV9	NA	TRBJ1-1	CASSASTGNTEAFF	TGTGCCAGCAGCGCGAGTACAGGAAACACTGAAGCTTTCTTT
NA	TRBV11-3	NA	TRBJ2-7	CASSVVAKSDYEQYF	TGTGCCAGCAGCGTAGTCGCGAAGTCAGACTACGAGCAGTACTTC
few	TRBV6-5	NA	TRBJ1-2	CASSYGRDYGYTF	TGTGCCAGCAGTTACGGCAGAGACTATGGCTACACCTTC
NA	TRBV2	NA	TRBJ1-2	CASSDRPAQGYTF	TGTGCCAGCAGTGACCGCCCGGCCCAAGGCTACACCTTC
NA	TRBV10-2	NA	TRBJ2-1	CASSVGLSYNEQFF	TGCGCCAGCAGTGTCGGTCTCTCCTACAATGAGCAGTTCTTC
few	TRBV9	NA	TRBJ1-3	CASSVGGEISGNTIYF	TGTGCCAGCAGCGTAGGAGGGGAAATCTCTGGAAACACCATATATTTT
NA	TRBV5-4	TRBD2	TRBJ2-1	CASSRTSGYNEQFF	TGTGCCAGCTCCCGGACTAGCGGTTACAATGAGCAGTTCTTC
NA	TRBV9	TRBD1	TRBJ2-2	CASSGWTGMAGELFF	TGTGCCAGCAGCGGGTGGACAGGGATGGCCGGGGAGCTGTTTTTT
NA	TRBV10-3	NA	TRBJ1-3	CAISSETTGNTIYF	TGTGCCATCTCGAGTGAAACTACTGGAAACACCATATATTTT
NA	TRBV9	TRBD2	TRBJ2-3	CASSVEGWGTSGVTDTQYF	TGTGCCAGCAGCGTAGAGGGGTGGGGGACTAGCGGGGTCACAGATACGCAGTATTTT
NA	TRBV5-6	NA	TRBJ1-2	CASERRNYGYTF	TGTGCCAGCGAAAGGCGCAACTATGGCTACACCTTC
NA	TRBV2	TRBD1	TRBJ1-5	CASSSRQGANSNQPQHF	TGTGCCAGCAGTTCCAGACAGGGGGCGAATAGCAATCAGCCCCAGCATTTT
NA	TRBV2	NA	TRBJ2-1	CASSPGTEQFF	TGTGCCAGCAGCCCTGGTACTGAGCAGTTCTTC
NA	TRBV4-1	NA	TRBJ2-7	CASSQADSYEQYF	TGCGCCAGCAGCCAAGCGGACAGCTACGAGCAGTACTTC
NA	TRBV5-1	TRBD1	TRBJ2-7	CASRPDRGSYEQYF	TGCGCCAGCAGACCGGACAGGGGTTCCTACGAGCAGTACTTC
NA	TRBV7-9	NA	TRBJ2-3	CASSLTRGSTDTQYF	TGTGCCAGCAGCTTAACCAGGGGCAGCACAGATACGCAGTATTTT
NA	TRBV4-1	TRBD2	TRBJ2-3	CASSQEGPTSGRVRARDTQYF	TGCGCCAGCAGCCAAGAGGGACCGACTAGCGGGAGAGTCCGTGCGAGGGATACGCAGTATTTT
NA	TRBV19	NA	TRBJ2-2	CASSMGRANTGELFF	TGTGCCAGTAGTATGGGTAGGGCGAACACCGGGGAGCTGTTTTTT